This entry lists 19 T cell receptor beta chains sequenced from one sample in a study of blood T cell repertoires in COVID-19. The method was immunoSEQ multiplex PCR; TCRdb's version includes in-frame clones alone and lacks a portion of them. The sample carries 200,000 to 300,000 clones, over 70% recorded once. The sequenced sample consisted of peripheral blood. The receptors here all came from a middle-aged woman who had recovered from COVID-19.

V gene TRBV13 combines with J gene TRBJ2-1; 7 positions agree with TRBD2. Germline assignment: CDR1 PRHDT and CDR2 FYEKMQ (reference sequence). The CDR3 is made up of 19 amino acids. With 5 bases clipped from V and 6 bases from J, the junction kept 22 bases outside the gene matches. The CDR3 DNA sequence: TGTGCCAGCAGCCCACGGGGGGTCCCCTTAATAGGGTTTCGCAATGAGCAGTTCTTC. It encodes CASSPRGVPLIGFRNEQFF.

This chain connects TRBV4-1 to TRBJ2-1; 9 bases map to TRBD2. The germline V gene encodes CDR1 MGHRA and CDR2 YSYEKL. The CDR3 covers 14 residues. The V and J ends lost 4 bases and 14 bases, in that order; junction bases with no gene match: 12. The CDR3 bases are TGCGCCAGCAGCCGGGTGCCAGCGGGGGGTGCGAAGTTCTTC. Protein: CASSRVPAGGAKFF.

This chain uses TRBV5-5 with TRBJ1-1; possibly TRBD1 for D (6 bases). Per germline, CDR1 SGHKS and CDR2 YYEKEE (reference sequence). Trimming took off 2 bases at V and 4 bases at J, with 15 bases between the two ends. The CDR3 spans 15 residues. CDR3 sequence: CASSLRGGHGTEAFF. CDR3 nucleotides: TGTGCCAGCAGCTTAAGGGGGGGGCACGGCACTGAAGCTTTCTTT.

This clone occurred a few times. This chain uses TRBV2 with TRBJ2-1, with D perhaps TRBD2 (6 bases). Germline V gene lookup returns CDR1 SNHLY and CDR2 FYNNEI. Between the trimmed V and J ends, which lost 7 bases and 2 bases, there was a span of 15 bases. There are 15 residues in the CDR3. The CDR3 coding sequence is TGTGCCAGCACTCACGGGGGTGTAGCCTACAATGAGCAGTTCTTC. Translated, it gives CASTHGGVAYNEQFF.

The chain recombines TRBV3-1 (or the pseudogene TRBV3-2) with TRBJ1-6; D ambiguous. The length of the CDR3 is 13 residues. V dropped 2 bases and J dropped 11 bases, with 10 bases sitting between them. Germline loops: CDR1 LGHDT, CDR2 YNNKEL (reference sequence). CDR3: CASSQTMAAPLHF. The CDR3 bases are TGTGCCAGCAGCCAAACAATGGCCGCACCCCTCCACTTT.

The CDR3 bases are TGTGCCAGCAGCCCGCTAGCGGGGCTTAGCTCCTACGAGCAGTACTTC. Translating it yields CASSPLAGLSSYEQYF. This chain uses TRBV3-1 (or the pseudogene TRBV3-2) with TRBJ2-7; 9 bases map to TRBD2. Germline-derived CDR1 and CDR2 are LGHDT and YNNKEL (reference sequence). The V gene end was trimmed by 4 bases and the J gene end by 0 bases; junction bases not matched to a gene: 7. The CDR3 length is 16 residues.

The chain recombines TRBV10-3 with TRBJ1-2, with 7 bases matching TRBD1. CDR3 size: 13 residues. The V segment lost 7 bases and the J segment 3 bases; nucleotides outside the gene matches: 5. Germline CDR1 ENHRY, CDR2 SYGVKD. DNA for the CDR3: TGTGCCATCACAGACAGGGCAGACTATGGCTACACCTTC. Amino acid sequence: CAITDRADYGYTF.

This chain connects TRBV6-5 to TRBJ2-6; 7 nucleotides line up with TRBD1. CDR1 is MNHEY, CDR2 SVGAGI, per germline. The CDR3 covers 15 residues. The V gene end was trimmed by 8 bases and the J gene end by 1 base; junction bases not matched to a gene: 5. The DNA for the CDR3 is TGTGCCAGCGGGGGACAGTGGTCTGGGGCCAACGTCCTGACTTTC. It yields the protein CASGGQWSGANVLTF.

CDR3 amino acids: CATSRDRAGGYTF. CDR3 nucleotide sequence: TGTGCCACCAGCAGAGATCGGGCAGGGGGCTACACCTTC. The J gene is TRBJ1-2, the V gene TRBV15; D possibly corresponds to TRBD1 (5 bases). The CDR3 runs to 13 residues. Trimming cost V 0 bases and J 8 bases, with 10 bases left between them. Germline loops: CDR1 LNHNV, CDR2 YYDKDF (reference sequence).

The CDR3, as DNA: TGTGCCAGCAGCTCCCTGACAGGGACAAAGTACTCTGGGGCCAACGTCCTGACTTTC. Amino acids: CASSSLTGTKYSGANVLTF. The chain employs TRBV3-1 (or the pseudogene TRBV3-2) and TRBJ2-6; 7 nucleotides match TRBD1. The CDR3 is 19 amino acids. The junction had 13 bases not matched to a gene; V was cut back by 5 bases and J by 0 bases. Germline V gives CDR1 LGHDT, CDR2 YNNKEL (reference sequence).

The V gene is TRBV10-3, the J gene TRBJ2-3, with a tentative D call TRBD2 (6 bases). This CDR3 spans 12 amino acids. With 10 bases removed from V and 2 bases from J, the gap between germline ends came to 10 bases. Germline V gives CDR1 ENHRY, CDR2 SYGVKD. Here the CDR3 DNA reads TGTGCCACTAGGAGGGACACAGATACGCAGTATTTT. Its protein is CATRRDTDTQYF.

The genes are TRBV11-3 and TRBJ2-5; D is unresolved. The CDR3 spans 13 residues. Trimming left V 0 bases short and J 2 bases short, with 4 bases between. Germline-derived CDR1 and CDR2 are SGHNT and YENEEA. Here the CDR3 reads CASSLESQETQYF. The CDR3 coding sequence is TGTGCCAGCAGCTTAGAATCACAAGAGACCCAGTACTTC.

The genes are TRBV12-5 and TRBJ2-5; perhaps TRBD2 as D (5 bases). The germline V gene encodes CDR1 LGHNT and CDR2 FRNRAP. Trimming pared 8 bases from V and 0 bases from J, leaving 13 bases between. This CDR3 contains 14 residues. CDR3 sequence (DNA): TGTGCTAGTCAATCCCGAGGGTACCAAGAGACCCAGTACTTC. Translating it yields CASQSRGYQETQYF.

Only a few counts were recorded for this clone. The rearrangement links TRBV7-9 to TRBJ1-6; D is possibly TRBD1 (5 bases). The V gene's germline CDR1 is SEHNR and CDR2 FQNEAQ (reference sequence). The CDR3 sequence is 14 residues long. The germline V and J ends were trimmed by 1 base and 10 bases, with 11 bases remaining between them. The CDR3 DNA sequence: TGTGCCAGCAGCTTAGGCCAGGGCTCATCACCCCTCCACTTT. Amino acid sequence: CASSLGQGSSPLHF.

This rearrangement joins TRBV20-1 to TRBJ2-3; TRBD2 aligns across 9 bases. The junction had 11 bases not matched to a gene; V was cut back by 3 bases and J by 7 bases. There are 15 residues in the CDR3. Germline V gene data show CDR1 as DFQATT and CDR2 as SNEGSKA (reference sequence). This chain's CDR3 is CSASDQREAGYTQYF. The CDR3 DNA sequence: TGCAGTGCTAGTGACCAGCGGGAGGCTGGGTATACGCAGTATTTT.

Only a few counts were recorded for this clone. The rearrangement links TRBV3-1 (or the pseudogene TRBV3-2) to TRBJ1-1; TRBD1 aligns across 8 bases. CDR3 length: 13 amino acids. V lost 6 bases and J lost 5; bases outside the gene matches: 5. Germline V gene lookup returns CDR1 LGHDT and CDR2 YNNKEL (reference sequence). The CDR3 DNA is TGTGCCAGCAGAGCCAGGGGGCTTACTGAAGCTTTCTTT. It translates to CASRARGLTEAFF.

This chain joins TRBV9 and TRBJ2-3; TRBD1 matches at 7 bases. V gave up 4 bases and J gave up 10 bases; unmatched junction bases: 9. The CDR3 contains 13 residues. The germline CDR1 and CDR2 sequences are SGDLS and YYNGEE. The CDR3 DNA reads TGTGCCAGCAGCCCCCGACAGGGAACGGCGCAGTATTTT. Translated: CASSPRQGTAQYF.

The chain carries TRBV5-1 and TRBJ2-4; tentatively, D is TRBD2 (5 bases). The CDR3 runs to 12 residues. Germline V lookup: CDR1 SGHRS, CDR2 YFSETQ. V was shortened by 2 bases and J by 7 bases, with 7 bases between the two germline ends. CDR3 nucleotide sequence: TGCGCCAGCAGCTTTGGGGAGAACATTCAGTACTTC. Protein: CASSFGENIQYF. Complete variable domain (other parts from reference TRBV5-1 and TRBJ2-4): KAGVTQTPRYLIKTRGQQVTLSCSPISGHRSVSWYQQTPGQGLQFLFEYFSETQRNKGNFPGRFSGRQFSNSRSEMNVSTLELGDSALYLCASSFGENIQYFGAGTRLSVL.

The sample holds a few counts of this clone. J is TRBJ2-3 and V is TRBV5-8; D is unresolved. The V and J ends lost 0 bases and 1 base respectively, with 3 bases between them. The V gene's germline CDR1 is SGHTS and CDR2 YDEGEE. The CDR3 runs 13 residues. CDR3 sequence: CASSLVGTDTQYF. The CDR3 DNA reads as TGTGCCAGCAGCTTGGTCGGCACAGATACGCAGTATTTT.